These 10 T cell receptor beta chains were all obtained from the same sample, sequenced in a study of T cell repertoires in cytomegalovirus infection (dated by TCRdb to 2018 to 2020). TCRdb shows the sequencer as Illumina HiSeq 1500. Clones were called with MiXCR by TCRdb after fastp trimmed the public reads at Q25, and only in-frame beta chains were retained. Every CDR3 protein is listed once, alongside the most common genes and DNA of its rows. This sample gives about 140,000 distinct CDR3 sequences in total; over 30% of them show up just once. About 50% of the sample belongs to the ten largest clones. No antigen has been assigned to these receptors. The sample's treatment or condition label, decoded: in vitro stimulation with specific CMV peptide epitopes to enrich CMV-specific T cells. The input for sequencing was CD8+ T cells from cultured PBMCs, taken from culture after CMV antigen stimulation. The receptors stem from a human donor in good health (CMV status not recorded). Some clones in this sample may be carry-over from other donors' samples.

The rearrangement uses TRBV2 and TRBJ2-1; TRBD2 agrees at 12 bases. The V gene's germline CDR1 is SNHLY and CDR2 FYNNEI. The V segment lost 4 bases and the J segment 3 bases; nucleotides outside the gene matches: 7. CDR3 length equals 17 residues. The CDR3 sequence is CASSGQTSGGFYNEQFF. The CDR3 DNA follows: TGTGCCAGCAGTGGGCAGACTAGCGGGGGTTTCTACAATGAGCAGTTCTTC. The full variable domain, its missing parts supplied by reference TRBV2 and TRBJ2-1, is EPEVTQTPSHQVTQMGQEVILRCVPISNHLYFYWYRQILGQKVEFLVSFYNNEISEKSEIFDDQFSVERPDGSNFTLKIRSTKLEDSAMYFCASSGQTSGGFYNEQFFGPGTRLTVL.

This clonotype was observed at least ten times. This chain uses TRBV2 with TRBJ1-6, with D tentatively TRBD1 (5 bases). Per the germline V gene, CDR1 is SNHLY and CDR2 is FYNNEI. Between the trimmed V and J ends, which lost 0 bases and 5 bases, there was a span of 14 bases. CDR3 length: 17 amino acids. CDR3 region: CASSEAMGDSHNSPLHF. For the CDR3, the DNA is TGTGCCAGCAGTGAAGCAATGGGGGATAGCCATAATTCACCCCTCCACTTT.

The sample holds many counts of this clonotype. The chain links TRBV7-8 to TRBJ2-3, with D perhaps matching TRBD2 (7 bases). CDR1 is SGHVS and CDR2 is FQNEAQ in the germline V gene. V was shortened by 5 bases and J by 6 bases, with 15 bases between the two germline ends. This CDR3 spans 14 amino acids. The CDR3 nucleotides are TGTGCCAGCAGCCCCAGGGAGGGGGGGGATACGCAGTATTTT. It encodes CASSPREGGDTQYF.

The rearrangement joins TRBV10-3 to TRBJ2-1, with D perhaps TRBD1 (5 bases). The V gene's germline CDR1 is ENHRY and CDR2 SYGVKD. Between the trimmed V and J ends, which lost 3 bases and 15 bases, there was a span of 18 bases. The CDR3 sequence is 13 residues long. CDR3 protein: CAISETNWQGRFF. In nucleotides, the CDR3 is TGTGCCATCAGTGAAACTAATTGGCAGGGAAGGTTCTTC.

The chain employs TRBV5-5 and TRBJ1-1; D is ambiguous. This CDR3 contains 17 residues. Germline CDR1 reads SGHKS; CDR2 reads YYEKEE (reference sequence). With 5 bases removed from V and 0 bases from J, the gap between germline ends came to 20 bases. The CDR3, as DNA: TGTGCCAGCAGGGGTGTGGTGGGGATCCAAATGAACACTGAAGCTTTCTTT. It is translated as CASRGVVGIQMNTEAFF.

This clonotype was seen many times. The rearrangement joins TRBV2 to TRBJ2-5; D not certain. Per germline, CDR1 SNHLY and CDR2 FYNNEI. This CDR3 is 16 amino acids long. The V and J ends lost 5 bases and 0 bases respectively, with 16 bases between them. For the CDR3, the DNA is TGTGCCAGCAGTAACGATAAGACGAGTCACCAAGAGACCCAGTACTTC. Its protein is CASSNDKTSHQETQYF.

In its sample, this clonotype was seen a few times. The V gene is TRBV4-1, the J gene TRBJ2-1; possible D gene TRBD1, 6 bases. The CDR3 extends over 13 amino acids. V lost 0 bases to trimming and J lost 10 bases, with 10 bases between them. Germline V gives CDR1 MGHRA, CDR2 YSYEKL. Written as DNA, the CDR3 is TGCGCCAGCAGCCAAGATTGGACAGCAGAGCAGTTCTTC. Residues: CASSQDWTAEQFF.

This clonotype was counted many times. The J gene is TRBJ2-3, the V gene TRBV7-2, with a weak D call TRBD2 (5 bases). Looked up from germline, CDR1 is SGHTA and CDR2 is FQGNSA. Trimming left V 6 bases short and J 11 bases short, with 9 bases between. This CDR3 spans 10 amino acids. The CDR3 region is CASSQEGQYF. CDR3 sequence (DNA): TGTGCCAGCAGTCAAGAGGGGCAGTATTTT.

In this sample, this clonotype turned up a few times. The V gene is TRBV12-3 or TRBV12-4, the J gene TRBJ2-3, with TRBD2 identical over 7 bases. The ends lost 0 bases at V and 3 bases at J; junction bases unmatched: 3. The CDR3 spans 15 residues. CDR3 residues: CASSLALGGTDTQYF. The CDR3 region has the DNA TGTGCCAGCAGTTTAGCGCTGGGGGGGACAGATACGCAGTATTTT.

This clonotype has more than one count but fewer than ten. The chain recombines TRBV6-6 with TRBJ1-1; possible D gene TRBD1, 5 bases. The CDR3 has 16 amino acids. Germline CDR1 reads MNHNY; CDR2 reads SVGAGI (reference sequence). Trimming took 0 bases from V and 1 from J, leaving 12 bases between them. The CDR3 DNA sequence: TGTGCCAGCAGTTACTCAAATCGGGGGGGGAACACTGAAGCTTTCTTT. Amino acid sequence: CASSYSNRGGNTEAFF.